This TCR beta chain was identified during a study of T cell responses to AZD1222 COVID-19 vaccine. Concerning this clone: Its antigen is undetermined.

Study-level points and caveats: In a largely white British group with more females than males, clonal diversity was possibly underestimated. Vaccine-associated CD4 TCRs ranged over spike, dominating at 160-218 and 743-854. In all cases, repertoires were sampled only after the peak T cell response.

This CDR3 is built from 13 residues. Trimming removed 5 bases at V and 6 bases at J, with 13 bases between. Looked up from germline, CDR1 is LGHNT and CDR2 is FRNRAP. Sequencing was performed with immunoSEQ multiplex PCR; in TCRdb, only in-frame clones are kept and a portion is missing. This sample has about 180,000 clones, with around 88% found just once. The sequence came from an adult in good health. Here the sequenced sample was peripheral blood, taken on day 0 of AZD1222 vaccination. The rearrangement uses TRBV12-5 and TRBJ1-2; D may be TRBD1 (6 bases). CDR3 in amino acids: CASGLQGADGYTF. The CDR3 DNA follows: TGTGCTAGTGGTCTACAGGGAGCTGATGGCTACACCTTC.